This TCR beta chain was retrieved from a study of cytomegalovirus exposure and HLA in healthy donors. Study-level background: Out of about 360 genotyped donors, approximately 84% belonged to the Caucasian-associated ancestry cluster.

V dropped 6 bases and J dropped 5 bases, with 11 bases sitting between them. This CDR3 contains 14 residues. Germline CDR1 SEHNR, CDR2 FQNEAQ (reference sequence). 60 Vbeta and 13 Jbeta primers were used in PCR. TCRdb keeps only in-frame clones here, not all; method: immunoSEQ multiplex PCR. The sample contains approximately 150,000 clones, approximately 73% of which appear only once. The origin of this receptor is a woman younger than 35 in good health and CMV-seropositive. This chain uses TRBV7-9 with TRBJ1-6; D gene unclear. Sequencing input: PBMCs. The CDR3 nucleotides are TGTGCCAGCAGACCATCCCGGGATAATTCACCCCTCCACTTT. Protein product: CASRPSRDNSPLHF.